The source of this TCR beta chain is a study of identical twins. Study conclusions and caveats: Among beta out-of-frame sequences, excess sharing between twins appeared weaker. Conclusions came from cross-sectional statistical analysis, not from following the same donors. Twin-shared out-of-frame alpha sequences were enriched for low generation probability.

TCRdb re-analysed the 5' RACE reads in MiXCR, keeping a single row per CDR3 protein. The table lists around 680,000 distinct CDR3 sequences, 8.5% to 9% of them singletons, with 0.98% in the top ten. The sample holds a few counts of this clonotype. Its antigen is unidentified. Healthy Caucasians supplied all donations. Trimming removed 2 bases from V and 2 bases from J, with 11 bases in between. There are 15 residues in the CDR3. Germline CDR1 is MNHEY and CDR2 is SMNVEV (reference sequence). The sample was also linked to a second study, of yellow fever vaccine responses in identical twins.

Sequencing was done on a sample of PBMCs. The chain uses TRBV27 and TRBJ2-3, with a tentative D call TRBD2 (6 bases). The sequence came from a woman aged 18-30 years in good health. CDR3 region: CASSLVGRDTDTQYF. CDR3 DNA sequence: TGTGCCAGCAGTTTAGTTGGGCGGGACACAGATACGCAGTATTTT.